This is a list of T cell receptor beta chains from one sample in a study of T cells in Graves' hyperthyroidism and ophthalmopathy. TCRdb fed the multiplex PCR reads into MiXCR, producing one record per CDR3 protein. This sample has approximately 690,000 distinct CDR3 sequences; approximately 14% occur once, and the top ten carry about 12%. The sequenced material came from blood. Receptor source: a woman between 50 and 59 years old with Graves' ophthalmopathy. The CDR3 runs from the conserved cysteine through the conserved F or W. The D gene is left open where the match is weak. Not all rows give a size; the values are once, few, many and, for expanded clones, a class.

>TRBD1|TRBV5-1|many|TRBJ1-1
TGCGCCAGCACGACGGACAGGGACACTGAAGCTTTCTTT
CASTTDRDTEAFF
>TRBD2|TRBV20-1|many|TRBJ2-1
TGCAGTGCTAGACTAGCGGGAGTTGGTGAGCAGTTCTTC
CSARLAGVGEQFF
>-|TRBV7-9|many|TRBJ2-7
TGTGCCAGCAGCTTAGCGAGGGCAGGGAGCTCCTACGAGCAGTACTTC
CASSLARAGSSYEQYF
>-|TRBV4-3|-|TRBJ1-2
TGCGCCAGCAGCCAAGATGCCGTGACAGGCTATGGCTACACCTTC
CASSQDAVTGYGYTF
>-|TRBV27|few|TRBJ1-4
TGTGCCAGCAGTTTGGCGGGCAGGCCCTTTCAAAAACTGTTTTTT
CASSLAGRPFQKLFF
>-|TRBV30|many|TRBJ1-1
TGTGCCTGGAACAGGATAAACACTGAAGCTTTCTTT
CAWNRINTEAFF
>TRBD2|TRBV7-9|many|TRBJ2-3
TGTGCCAGCAGCCCCCCTAGCGGGAGGAGGGCAGATACGCAGTATTTT
CASSPPSGRRADTQYF
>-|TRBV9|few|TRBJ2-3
TGTGCCAGCAGCGTAGCGGGAAGGACAGATACGCAGTATTTT
CASSVAGRTDTQYF
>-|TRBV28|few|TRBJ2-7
TGTGCCAGCGCGAGCGGCCTCAACGAGCAGTACTTC
CASASGLNEQYF
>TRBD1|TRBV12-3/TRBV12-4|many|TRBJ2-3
TGTGCCAGCAACCGGGACAGGGGGCCAGATACGCAGTATTTT
CASNRDRGPDTQYF
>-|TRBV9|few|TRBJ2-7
TGTGCCAGCAGCGTAGGGACCTTTTCGGGAGTACTCGAGCAGTACTTC
CASSVGTFSGVLEQYF
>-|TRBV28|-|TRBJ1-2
TGTGCCAGCAGTTCCTCGGACGGTGACGGCTACACCTTC
CASSSSDGDGYTF
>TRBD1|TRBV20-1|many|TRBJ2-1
TGCAGTGCAAGCCTTCGGGACAGCTTTTACAATGAGCAGTTCTTC
CSASLRDSFYNEQFF
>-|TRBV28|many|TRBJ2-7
TGTGCCAGCAGTTTCCTCACTACGGGACCCTACGAGCAGTACTTC
CASSFLTTGPYEQYF
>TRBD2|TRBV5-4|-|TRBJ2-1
TGTGCCAGCAGCTTGGTGGGAGCGGGAGGGGATGAGCAGTTCTTC
CASSLVGAGGDEQFF
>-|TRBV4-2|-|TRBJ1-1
TGTGCCAGCAGCCAAGACCTTGGGGGCCGGGTGAACACTGAAGCTTTCTTT
CASSQDLGGRVNTEAFF
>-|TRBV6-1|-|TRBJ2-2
TGTGCCAGCAGTATTCCCCAGGGAGGCGCCGGGGAGCTGTTTTTT
CASSIPQGGAGELFF
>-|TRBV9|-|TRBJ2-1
TGTGCCAGCAGCGTACAGGGGTACTACAATGAGCAGTTCTTC
CASSVQGYYNEQFF
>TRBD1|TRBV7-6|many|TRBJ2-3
TGTGCCAGCAGCTCGGGACAGGGGGCATGGGATACGCAGTATTTT
CASSSGQGAWDTQYF
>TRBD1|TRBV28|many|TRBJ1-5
TGTGCCAGCAGAGACAGGGGAGTGGGCTATTTGAGCAATCAGCCCCAGCATTTT
CASRDRGVGYLSNQPQHF
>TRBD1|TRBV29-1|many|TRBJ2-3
TGCAGCGTGGGGGACAGGGCTGATACGCAGTATTTT
CSVGDRADTQYF
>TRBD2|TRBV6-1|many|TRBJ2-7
TGTGCCAGCAGTCGTAGCGGGAGGTTGTACGAGCAGTACTTC
CASSRSGRLYEQYF
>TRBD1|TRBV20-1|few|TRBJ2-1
TGCAGCGTTGAACACGGACAGGGGAACAATGAGCAGTTCTTC
CSVEHGQGNNEQFF
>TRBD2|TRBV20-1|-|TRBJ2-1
TGCAGTGCCACACGGCGGGAGCGTTCCTACAATGAGCAGTTCTTC
CSATRRERSYNEQFF
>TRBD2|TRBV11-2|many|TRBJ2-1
TGTGCCAGCAGCTGGACTAGCGGGGGGACTAATGAGCAGTTCTTC
CASSWTSGGTNEQFF
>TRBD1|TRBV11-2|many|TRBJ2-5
TGTGCCAGCAGCTTAGTTTTAATCGACAGGGAAGGGGAGACCCAGTACTTC
CASSLVLIDREGETQYF
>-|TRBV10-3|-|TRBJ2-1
TGTGCCATCAGTGAGTCTAACGGTGAGCAGTTCTTC
CAISESNGEQFF
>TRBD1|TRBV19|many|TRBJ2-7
TGTGCCAGCAGTCGGGACAGGGTCTCCTACGAGCAGTACTTC
CASSRDRVSYEQYF
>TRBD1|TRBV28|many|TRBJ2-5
TGTGCCAGCAATACCCGGGACAGGGGTTTTGAGACCCAGTACTTC
CASNTRDRGFETQYF
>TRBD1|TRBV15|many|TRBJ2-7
TGTGCCACCAGCACGGACAGGCATCTCTCCTACGAGCAGTACTTC
CATSTDRHLSYEQYF
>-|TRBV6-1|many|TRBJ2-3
TGTGCCAGCTCACCAGGGGATACGCAGTATTTT
CASSPGDTQYF
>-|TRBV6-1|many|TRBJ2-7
TGTGCCAGCAGTGCACCGGGACAACCCTACGAGCAGTACTTC
CASSAPGQPYEQYF
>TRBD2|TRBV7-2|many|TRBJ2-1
TGTGCCAGCAGCATGCATAGCGGGAGTTCCTACAATGAGCAGTTCTTC
CASSMHSGSSYNEQFF
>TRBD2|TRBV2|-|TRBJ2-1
TGTGCCAGCAGTGAGGGACTAGCGGGGGTGAGCTCCTACAATGAGCAGTTCTTC
CASSEGLAGVSSYNEQFF
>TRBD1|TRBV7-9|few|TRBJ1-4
TGTGCCAGCAGGGGACAGGGCCTCGATGAAAAACTGTTTTTT
CASRGQGLDEKLFF
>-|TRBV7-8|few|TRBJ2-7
TGTGCCAGCAGCTTAGGCCTAGTAAACTCCTACGAGCAGTACTTC
CASSLGLVNSYEQYF
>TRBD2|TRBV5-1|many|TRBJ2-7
TGCGCCAGCAGCTGGGGAGCGGGAGGGCCCGACGAGCAGTACTTC
CASSWGAGGPDEQYF
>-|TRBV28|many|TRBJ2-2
TGTGCCAGCAGTTTATTGGCCGGGGAGCTGTTTTTT
CASSLLAGELFF
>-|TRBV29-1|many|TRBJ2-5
TGCAGCGTTTCTTTGGGAGAGACCCAGTACTTC
CSVSLGETQYF
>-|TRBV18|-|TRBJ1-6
TGTGCCAGCTCACCACCTGAGGGATGGGCCTCACCCCTCCACTTT
CASSPPEGWASPLHF
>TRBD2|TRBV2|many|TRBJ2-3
TGTGCCAGCAGTGATCTGAGCGGGAGTCGGGCAGATACGCAGTATTTT
CASSDLSGSRADTQYF
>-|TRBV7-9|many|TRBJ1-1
TGTGCCAGCAGCTTCAAGGCCACTGAAGCTTTCTTT
CASSFKATEAFF